This T cell receptor beta chain was profiled in a study of blood T cell repertoires in COVID-19. Study-wide background: Acute and convalescent COVID-19 samples came from the United States, Italy and Spain. The cDNA or gDNA used as material had been derived from T cells, B-cell-depleted T cells, or PBMCs.

In the study's own analysis: Amplification of reference gene primers provided the estimated nucleated cell counts. Clones were read by immunoSEQ multiplex PCR, and TCRdb kept only the in-frame ones, dropping some. V and J calls and clone size come straight from that table; D and trimming were deduced from the DNA. The sample yields over 150,000 clones, 84% seen once. Trimming cost V 6 bases and J 3 bases; bases outside gene matches: 13. The germline gives CDR1 MDHEN, CDR2 SYDVKM. The CDR3 has 16 residues. Sequences were obtained from peripheral blood. The receptor was derived from a human donor in a cohort sampled during active COVID-19. This chain joins TRBV28 and TRBJ2-7; TRBD2 agrees at 8 bases. The CDR3 DNA sequence: TGTGCCAGCAGAATCCCGAGCGGGAGAGTTAGCTACGAGCAGTACTTC. Amino acids: CASRIPSGRVSYEQYF.